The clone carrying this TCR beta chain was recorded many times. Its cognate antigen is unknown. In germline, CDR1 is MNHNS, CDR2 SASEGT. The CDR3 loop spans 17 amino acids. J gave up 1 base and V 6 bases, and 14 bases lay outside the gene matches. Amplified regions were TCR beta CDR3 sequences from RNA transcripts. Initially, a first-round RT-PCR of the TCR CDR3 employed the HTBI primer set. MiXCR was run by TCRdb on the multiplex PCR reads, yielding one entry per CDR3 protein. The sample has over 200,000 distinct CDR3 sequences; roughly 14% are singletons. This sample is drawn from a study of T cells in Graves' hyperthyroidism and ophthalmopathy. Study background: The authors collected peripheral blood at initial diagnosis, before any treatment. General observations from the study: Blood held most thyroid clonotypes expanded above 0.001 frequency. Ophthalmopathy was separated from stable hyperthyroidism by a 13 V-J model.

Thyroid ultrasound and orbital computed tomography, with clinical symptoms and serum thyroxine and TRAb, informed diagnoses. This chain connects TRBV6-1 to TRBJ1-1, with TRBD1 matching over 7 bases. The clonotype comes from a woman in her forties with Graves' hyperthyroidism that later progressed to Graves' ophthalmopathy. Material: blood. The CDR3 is CASSGPTGTIPNTEAFF. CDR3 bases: TGTGCCAGCAGCGGACCGACAGGGACCATCCCGAACACTGAAGCTTTCTTT.